The clone carrying this T cell receptor (beta chain) occurred many times. This entry comes from a study of blood T cells in healthy people across ages. This CDR3 contains 16 residues. Germline-derived CDR1 and CDR2 are SGDLS and YYNGEE. V was pared by 2 bases and J by 6 bases, with 9 bases of the junction left unmatched. A second PCR, run for roughly 6 to 11 cycles, used a sample-barcoded 5' primer plus a J-beta primer mix. From the 5' RACE reads, TCRdb called clonotypes with MiXCR, one entry per CDR3 protein. The sample has about 680,000 distinct CDR3 sequences, around 48% seen once. The chain is built from TRBV9 and TRBJ2-1, with 9 bases lining up with TRBD2. Sample: blood. The sequence derives from a woman between 55 and 75 years old in good health. CDR3 bases: TGTGCCAGCAGCGTGACCGTAGCGGGAGTGGGCAATGAGCAGTTCTTC. It yields the protein CASSVTVAGVGNEQFF.